This passage covers 28 T cell receptor beta chains from one sample sequenced in a study of blood T cells in healthy people across ages. It was with a sample-barcoded 5' primer and a J-beta primer mix that a second PCR of about 6 to 12 cycles was run. TCRdb itself ran the 5' RACE reads through MiXCR, one entry per CDR3 protein. The sample consists of 2 million or so distinct CDR3 sequences, roughly 52% of them appearing once. The sample taken for sequencing was blood. These receptor sequences come from a woman aged 40-49 years in good health.

The table lists this clonotype with a few counts. The J gene is TRBJ2-3, the V gene TRBV29-1, with 7 bases that match TRBD1. Germline trimming cut 4 bases from V and 2 bases from J; bases unmatched to any gene: 9. The germline gives CDR1 SQVTM, CDR2 ANQGSEA. This CDR3 region has 15 residues. CDR3 coding DNA: TGCAGCGTTGTCATCGTGACAGGGATCACAGATACGCAGTATTTT. Translating gives CSVVIVTGITDTQYF.

This chain joins TRBV9 and TRBJ2-3, with 7 bases lining up with TRBD2. CDR3 size: 14 residues. Per the germline V gene, CDR1 is SGDLS and CDR2 is YYNGEE. The J segment lost 5 bases and the V segment lost 4 bases, leaving 7 bases of the junction unmatched. This chain's CDR3 is CASSLWTSKDTQYF. In nucleotides, the CDR3 is TGTGCCAGCAGCCTTTGGACTAGTAAAGATACGCAGTATTTT.

This clonotype was recorded only once. The chain carries TRBV28 and TRBJ2-3; D might be TRBD2 (6 bases). The CDR3 length is 15 residues. V gave up 7 bases and J gave up 7 bases, with 21 bases separating them. CDR1 and CDR2 from the germline V gene are MDHEN and SYDVKM. CDR3 coding DNA: TGTGCCAGCACCACGCCGAGGAGGGTTGTGCATACGCAGTATTTT. This encodes CASTTPRRVVHTQYF.

V usage is TRBV20-1 and J usage is TRBJ2-7; D may be TRBD2 (7 bases). Germline CDR1 is DFQATT and CDR2 is SNEGSKA (reference sequence). The V gene lost 3 bases and the J gene lost 7 bases, with 19 bases spanning the gap. The length of the CDR3 is 14 residues. CDR3 sequence (DNA): TGCAGTGCTAGCGGGGGGACATTATACAATGAGCAGTACTTC. Residues: CSASGGTLYNEQYF.

The V gene is TRBV5-1, the J gene TRBJ2-3; 13 nucleotides align to TRBD2. Germline V gives CDR1 SGHRS, CDR2 YFSETQ. The CDR3 extends over 14 amino acids. Trimming at V came to 1 base and at J to 14 bases, leaving 7 bases not matched to a gene. The CDR3 protein is CASSLTSGGAARYF. CDR3 DNA: TGCGCCAGCAGCTTGACTAGCGGGGGGGCCGCACGGTATTTT.

This clonotype was counted a few times. This chain uses TRBV20-1 with TRBJ2-1; D call uncertain. Between the trimmed V and J ends, which lost 4 bases and 4 bases, there was a span of 11 bases. The CDR3 extends over 13 amino acids. Per the germline V gene, CDR1 is DFQATT and CDR2 is SNEGSKA (reference sequence). CDR3 sequence (DNA): TGCAGTGCTATACCTGGAGTTTACAATGAGCAGTTCTTC. Amino acid sequence: CSAIPGVYNEQFF.

V and J are TRBV5-1 and TRBJ2-1; a weak D match, TRBD2 (6 bases). CDR3 length: 14 residues. The V and J ends lost 1 base and 6 bases respectively, with 11 bases between them. Germline CDR1 and CDR2: SGHRS and YFSETQ. DNA of the CDR3: TGCGCCAGCAGCTTGTTATTGGGGGGCAATGAGCAGTTCTTC. Residues: CASSLLLGGNEQFF.

This chain uses TRBV6-6 with TRBJ1-2; 7 positions match TRBD1. Germline CDR1 and CDR2: MNHNY and SVGAGI (reference sequence). The V gene end was trimmed by 6 bases and the J gene end by 3 bases; junction bases not matched to a gene: 16. The CDR3 spans 17 residues. CDR3 region: CASSNQETGWFDYGYTF. CDR3 nucleotides: TGTGCCAGCAGCAACCAAGAGACAGGGTGGTTCGACTATGGCTACACCTTC.

The chain has TRBV3-1 and TRBJ2-3; 9 bases map to TRBD2. Per the germline V gene, CDR1 is LGHDT and CDR2 is YNNKEL (reference sequence). Trimming took 2 bases from V and 6 from J; bases not matched to a gene: 12. This CDR3 is built from 17 residues. This CDR3 is CASSQPGLARGLDTQYF. CDR3 in DNA: TGTGCCAGCAGCCAACCTGGACTAGCGAGAGGTTTGGATACGCAGTATTTT.

In its sample, this clonotype was seen a few times. This chain uses TRBV14 with TRBJ1-2; D uncertain. Deletions cut 0 bases from V and 4 bases from J, with 9 bases between. The CDR3 is 14 residues long. From germline, CDR1 is SGHDN and CDR2 FVKESK. The CDR3 DNA is TGTGCCAGCAGCCAAGATTATCGCAGCTATGGCTACACCTTC. It is translated as CASSQDYRSYGYTF.

This chain links TRBV5-6 with TRBJ2-5; 9 positions agree with TRBD2. The germline V gene encodes CDR1 SGHDT and CDR2 YYEEEE. This CDR3 contains 14 residues. Trimming took 7 bases from V and 11 from J; bases not matched to a gene: 15. This chain's CDR3 is CASVTSGSSKEQYF. The CDR3 nucleotides are TGTGCCAGCGTAACTAGCGGGTCCTCTAAAGAGCAGTACTTC.

The chain couples TRBV7-2 to TRBJ2-3; D is possibly TRBD2 (6 bases). The germline V gene encodes CDR1 SGHTA and CDR2 FQGNSA. Trimming shortened V by 6 bases and J by 4 bases, and 14 bases separated the two germline ends. There are 14 residues in the CDR3. CDR3 DNA: TGTGCCAGCAGTCTGCGTAGCGGAGCAGATACGCAGTATTTT. Its protein product is CASSLRSGADTQYF. Supplemented by reference TRBV7-2 and TRBJ2-3, the full variable domain reads GAGVSQSPSNKVTEKGKDVELRCDPISGHTALYWYRQSLGQGLEFLIYFQGNSAPDKSGLPSDRFSAERTGGSVSTLTIQRTQQEDSAVYLCASSLRSGADTQYFGPGTRLTVL.

The rearrangement uses TRBV20-1 and TRBJ1-4; 8 nucleotides align to TRBD1. The length of the CDR3 is 15 residues. V was clipped by 6 bases and J by 14 bases; unmatched bases: 20. CDR1 is DFQATT, CDR2 SNEGSKA, per germline (reference sequence). The chain's CDR3 is CSAHRSGRGPSFLFF. CDR3 coding DNA: TGCAGTGCCCACCGTAGCGGCAGGGGGCCCTCCTTTCTGTTTTTT.

This clonotype was seen a few times. The chain employs TRBV9 and TRBJ1-2; 9 nucleotides line up with TRBD1. The CDR3 is 16 residues long. V shed 0 bases and J 0 bases; nucleotides not matched to a gene: 3. Germline V gene lookup returns CDR1 SGDLS and CDR2 YYNGEE. CDR3 loop: CASSVAGQGPNYGYTF. In nucleotides, the CDR3 is TGTGCCAGCAGCGTAGCGGGACAGGGACCTAACTATGGCTACACCTTC.

The rearrangement joins TRBV27 to TRBJ2-7; the D gene is possibly TRBD2 (5 bases). The CDR3 sequence is 14 residues long. Germline V gives CDR1 MNHEY, CDR2 SMNVEV (reference sequence). V dropped 5 bases and J dropped 1 base, with 12 bases sitting between them. This CDR3 is CASSRQADSYEQYF. The CDR3 nucleotides read TGTGCCAGCAGTCGACAAGCGGATTCCTACGAGCAGTACTTC.

V gene TRBV24-1 combines with J gene TRBJ2-5; D is unclear. The CDR3 covers 15 residues. V lost 2 bases to trimming and J lost 2 bases, with 11 bases between them. The germline CDR1 and CDR2 sequences are KGHDR and SFDVKD. CDR3 nucleotide sequence: TGTGCCACCAGTGATTACCCGGAGAAACAAGAGACCCAGTACTTC. Its translation is CATSDYPEKQETQYF.

The J gene is TRBJ1-5, the V gene TRBV28; no clear D gene. The CDR3 consists of 14 residues. The germline gives CDR1 MDHEN, CDR2 SYDVKM. V was cut by 8 bases and J by 3 bases, with 14 bases left in between. For the CDR3, the DNA is TGTGCCAGCTCAAAGGGAGTGGACAATCAGCCCCAGCATTTT. As protein: CASSKGVDNQPQHF.

The rearrangement uses TRBV4-3 and TRBJ2-2; D is possibly TRBD1 (5 bases). CDR1 is LGHNA and CDR2 is YSLEER in the germline V gene. V lost 0 bases and J 4 bases, leaving 12 bases between the germline ends. The CDR3 loop spans 16 amino acids. CDR3 nucleotides: TGCGCCAGCAGCCAAGATCGGACACTGACCACCGGGGAGCTGTTTTTT. Protein: CASSQDRTLTTGELFF.

The chain carries TRBV13 and TRBJ2-7, with D possibly being TRBD2 (5 bases). In germline, CDR1 is PRHDT, CDR2 FYEKMQ (reference sequence). The CDR3 totals 14 residues. The V gene lost 1 base and the J gene lost 2 bases, with 9 bases spanning the gap. This CDR3 reads CASSLDGSAYEQYF. The CDR3 coding sequence is TGTGCCAGCAGCTTAGATGGTAGCGCCTACGAGCAGTACTTC.

On this clonotype: One end of the junction is discordant with germline, which a read error may explain. The chain couples TRBV7-2 to TRBJ2-7; TRBD1 is a possible D gene (5 bases). Germline V CDR1 and CDR2: SGHTA, FQGNSA. The CDR3 contains 13 residues. The CDR3 sequence: CASSLAGPYGQYF. In DNA, the CDR3 is TGTGCCAGCAGCTTAGCGGGGCCCTACGGGCAGTACTTC.

In its sample, this clonotype was seen a few times. The genes are TRBV7-2 and TRBJ2-5; 12 positions agree with TRBD2. This CDR3 comprises 18 residues. V was pared by 1 base and J by 5 bases, with 11 bases of the junction left unmatched. The germline V gene has CDR1 SGHTA and CDR2 FQGNSA. CDR3 in amino acids: CASSLVSSGGALYETQYF. The CDR3 coding sequence is TGTGCCAGCAGCTTAGTGTCTAGCGGGGGGGCCCTTTATGAGACCCAGTACTTC. The complete variable domain, with remaining parts taken from reference TRBV7-2 and TRBJ2-5, reads GAGVSQSPSNKVTEKGKDVELRCDPISGHTALYWYRQSLGQGLEFLIYFQGNSAPDKSGLPSDRFSAERTGGSVSTLTIQRTQQEDSAVYLCASSLVSSGGALYETQYFGPGTRLLVL.

About this clonotype: With a much larger clone just one base away, this may be a read error. This chain links TRBV29-1 with TRBJ2-1, with 7 bases lining up with TRBD2. The CDR3 runs 15 residues. The germline V gene has CDR1 SQVTM and CDR2 ANQGSEA. Trimming removed 0 bases from V and 9 bases from J; junction bases left unmatched: 11. The CDR3 DNA is TGCAGCGTTGAAGAGAGGCGACCCCGCGGGGGTGAGCAGTTCTTC. It codes for CSVEERRPRGGEQFF.

CDR3: CASSYGTVSTDTQYF. CDR3 in DNA: TGTGCCAGCAGTTACGGGACGGTGAGCACAGATACGCAGTATTTT. The genes are TRBV28 and TRBJ2-3, with D perhaps TRBD1 or TRBD2 (5 bases each). The CDR3 is 15 residues long. V was pared by 4 bases and J by 0 bases, with 11 bases between. Per the germline V gene, CDR1 is MDHEN and CDR2 is SYDVKM. Full variable domain (rest looked up from reference TRBV28 and TRBJ2-3): DVKVTQSSRYLVKRTGEKVFLECVQDMDHENMFWYRQDPGLGLRLIYFSYDVKMKEKGDIPEGYSVSREKKERFSLILESASTNQTSMYLCASSYGTVSTDTQYFGPGTRLTVL.

The chain combines TRBV7-3 with TRBJ2-1, with 8 positions matching TRBD2. The V segment lost 2 bases and the J segment 4 bases; nucleotides outside the gene matches: 4. The CDR3 runs to 15 residues. Looked up from germline, CDR1 is SGHTA and CDR2 is FQGTGA. This CDR3 is CASSLSRGVYNEQFF. As DNA, the CDR3 is TGTGCCAGCAGCTTATCGCGGGGGGTTTACAATGAGCAGTTCTTC.

This clonotype has a handful of counts. The CDR3 coding sequence is TGTGCCAGCAGCTTGCGTCAGGGGCCCGCTGGGGCCAACGTCCTGACTTTC. The encoded protein is CASSLRQGPAGANVLTF. V gene TRBV5-6 combines with J gene TRBJ2-6; weak D call: TRBD1 (6 bases). The CDR3 has 17 residues. Trimming shortened V by 1 base and J by 2 bases, and 13 bases separated the two germline ends. CDR1 is SGHDT, CDR2 YYEEEE, per germline.

J is TRBJ1-1 and V is TRBV13; D may be TRBD1 (6 bases). V lost 5 bases, J lost 5 bases, and 12 bases lay in between. Germline CDR1 and CDR2: PRHDT and FYEKMQ (reference sequence). The CDR3 has 13 amino acids. This CDR3 is CASSPYRETEAFF. DNA for the CDR3: TGTGCCAGCAGCCCTTACAGGGAAACTGAAGCTTTCTTT. The complete variable domain, with remaining parts taken from reference TRBV13 and TRBJ1-1, reads AAGVIQSPRHLIKEKRETATLKCYPIPRHDTVYWYQQGPGQDPQFLISFYEKMQSDKGSIPDRFSAQQFSDYHSELNMSSLELGDSALYFCASSPYRETEAFFGQGTRLTVV.

This clonotype was counted between two and nine times. The V gene is TRBV5-1, the J gene TRBJ2-5; D perhaps matches TRBD2 (6 bases). Trimming shortened V by 3 bases and J by 1 base, and 13 bases separated the two germline ends. Per germline, CDR1 SGHRS and CDR2 YFSETQ. The CDR3 sequence is 15 residues long. The CDR3, as DNA: TGCGCCAGCAGCTCAGTTTGGGGAGGCCAAGAGACCCAGTACTTC. Amino acid sequence: CASSSVWGGQETQYF. The complete variable domain, with remaining parts taken from reference TRBV5-1 and TRBJ2-5, reads KAGVTQTPRYLIKTRGQQVTLSCSPISGHRSVSWYQQTPGQGLQFLFEYFSETQRNKGNFPGRFSGRQFSNSRSEMNVSTLELGDSALYLCASSSVWGGQETQYFGPGTRLLVL.

The chain combines TRBV6-2 or TRBV6-3 with TRBJ1-2; D is undetermined. Germline V gene sequence: CDR1 MNHEY, CDR2 SVGEGT. CDR3 length equals 11 residues. Between the trimmed V and J ends, which lost 0 bases and 12 bases, there was a span of 8 bases. CDR3 sequence reads: CASSYSGFNTF. CDR3 in DNA: TGTGCCAGCAGTTACTCGGGGTTCAACACCTTC.